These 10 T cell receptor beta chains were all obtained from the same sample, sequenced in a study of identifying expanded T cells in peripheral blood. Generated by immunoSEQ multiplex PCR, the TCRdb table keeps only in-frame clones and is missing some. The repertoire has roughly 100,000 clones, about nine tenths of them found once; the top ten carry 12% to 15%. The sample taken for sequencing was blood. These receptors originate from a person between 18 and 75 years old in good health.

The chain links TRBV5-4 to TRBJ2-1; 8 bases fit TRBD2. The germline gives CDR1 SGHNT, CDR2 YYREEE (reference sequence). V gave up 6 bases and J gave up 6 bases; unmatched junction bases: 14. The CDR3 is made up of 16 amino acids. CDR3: CASTQAAGRGSNEQFF. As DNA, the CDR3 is TGTGCCAGCACCCAGGCTGCCGGGAGGGGGAGCAATGAGCAGTTCTTC.

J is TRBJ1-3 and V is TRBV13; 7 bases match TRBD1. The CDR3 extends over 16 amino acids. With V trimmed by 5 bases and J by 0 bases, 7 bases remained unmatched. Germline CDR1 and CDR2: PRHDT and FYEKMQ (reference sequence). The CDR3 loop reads CASSINHRGSGNTIYF. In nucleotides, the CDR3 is TGTGCCAGCAGCATCAACCACAGGGGCTCTGGAAACACCATATATTTT.

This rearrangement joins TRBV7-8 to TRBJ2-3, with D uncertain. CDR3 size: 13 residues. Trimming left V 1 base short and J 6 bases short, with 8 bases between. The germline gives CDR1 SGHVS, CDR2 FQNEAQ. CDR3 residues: CASSLDRWDTQYF. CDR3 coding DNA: TGTGCCAGCAGCTTAGATCGGTGGGATACGCAGTATTTT.

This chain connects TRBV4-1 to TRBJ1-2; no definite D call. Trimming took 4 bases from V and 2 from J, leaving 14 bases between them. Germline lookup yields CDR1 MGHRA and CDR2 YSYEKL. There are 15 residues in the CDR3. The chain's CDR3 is CASSRFIGPNYGYTF. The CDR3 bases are TGCGCCAGCAGCCGTTTCATCGGGCCGAACTATGGCTACACCTTC.

CDR3 in amino acids: CASSLAVASYEQYF. The DNA of the CDR3 is TGTGCCAGCAGCTTAGCTGTCGCCAGCTACGAGCAGTACTTC. The chain joins TRBV7-6 to TRBJ2-7; D is ambiguous. With 0 bases removed from V and 3 bases from J, the gap between germline ends came to 9 bases. There are 14 residues in the CDR3. The germline V gene has CDR1 SGHVS and CDR2 FNYEAQ.

This CDR3 reads CASSWLGTVEETQYF. The CDR3 DNA follows: TGTGCCAGCAGTTGGTTAGGGACGGTAGAAGAGACCCAGTACTTC. The V gene is TRBV28, the J gene TRBJ2-5; D may be TRBD1 or TRBD2 (5 bases each). The CDR3 consists of 15 residues. Trimming shortened V by 4 bases and J by 3 bases, and 15 bases separated the two germline ends. Germline CDR1 reads MDHEN; CDR2 reads SYDVKM. Complete variable domain (other parts from reference TRBV28 and TRBJ2-5): DVKVTQSSRYLVKRTGEKVFLECVQDMDHENMFWYRQDPGLGLRLIYFSYDVKMKEKGDIPEGYSVSREKKERFSLILESASTNQTSMYLCASSWLGTVEETQYFGPGTRLLVL.

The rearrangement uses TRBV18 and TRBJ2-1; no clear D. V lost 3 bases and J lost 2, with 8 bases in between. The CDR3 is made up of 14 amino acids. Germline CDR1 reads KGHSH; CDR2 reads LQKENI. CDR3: CASSPGPAYNEQFF. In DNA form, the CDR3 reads TGTGCCAGCTCACCGGGCCCAGCCTACAATGAGCAGTTCTTC.

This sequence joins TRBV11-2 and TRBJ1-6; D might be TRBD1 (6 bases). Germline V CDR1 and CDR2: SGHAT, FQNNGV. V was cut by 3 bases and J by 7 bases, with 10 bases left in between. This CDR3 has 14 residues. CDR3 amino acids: CASSFRTVNSPLHF. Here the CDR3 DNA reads TGTGCCAGCAGCTTCCGGACAGTCAATTCACCCCTCCACTTT.

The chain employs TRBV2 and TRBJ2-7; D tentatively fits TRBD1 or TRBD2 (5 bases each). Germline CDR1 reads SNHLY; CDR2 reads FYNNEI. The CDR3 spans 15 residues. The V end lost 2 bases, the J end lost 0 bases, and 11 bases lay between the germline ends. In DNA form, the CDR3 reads TGTGCCAGCAGTGAAAACGGGGCCGACTCCTACGAGCAGTACTTC. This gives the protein CASSENGADSYEQYF.

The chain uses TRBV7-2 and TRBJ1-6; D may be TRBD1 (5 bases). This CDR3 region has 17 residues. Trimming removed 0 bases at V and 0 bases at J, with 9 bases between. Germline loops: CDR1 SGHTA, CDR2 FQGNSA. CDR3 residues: CASSLAGGSSYNSPLHF. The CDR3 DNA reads TGTGCCAGCAGCTTAGCTGGGGGGAGCTCCTATAATTCACCCCTCCACTTT.